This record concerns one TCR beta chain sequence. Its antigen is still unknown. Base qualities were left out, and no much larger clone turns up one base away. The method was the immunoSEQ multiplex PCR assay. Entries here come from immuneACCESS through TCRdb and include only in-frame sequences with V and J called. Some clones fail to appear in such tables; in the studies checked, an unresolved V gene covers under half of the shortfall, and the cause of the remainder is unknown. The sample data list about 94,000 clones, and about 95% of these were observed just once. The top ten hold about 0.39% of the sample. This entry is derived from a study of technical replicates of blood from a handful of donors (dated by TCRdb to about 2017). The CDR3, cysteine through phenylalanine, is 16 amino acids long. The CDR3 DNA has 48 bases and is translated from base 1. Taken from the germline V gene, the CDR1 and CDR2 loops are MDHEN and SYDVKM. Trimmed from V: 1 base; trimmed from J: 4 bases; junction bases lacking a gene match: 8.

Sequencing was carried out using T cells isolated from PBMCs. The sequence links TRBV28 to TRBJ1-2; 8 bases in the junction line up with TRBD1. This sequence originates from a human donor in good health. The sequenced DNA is TGTGCCAGCAGTTTATTAGGGGGGACAGGAGGCTATGGCTACACCTTC. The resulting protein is CASSLLGGTGGYGYTF.